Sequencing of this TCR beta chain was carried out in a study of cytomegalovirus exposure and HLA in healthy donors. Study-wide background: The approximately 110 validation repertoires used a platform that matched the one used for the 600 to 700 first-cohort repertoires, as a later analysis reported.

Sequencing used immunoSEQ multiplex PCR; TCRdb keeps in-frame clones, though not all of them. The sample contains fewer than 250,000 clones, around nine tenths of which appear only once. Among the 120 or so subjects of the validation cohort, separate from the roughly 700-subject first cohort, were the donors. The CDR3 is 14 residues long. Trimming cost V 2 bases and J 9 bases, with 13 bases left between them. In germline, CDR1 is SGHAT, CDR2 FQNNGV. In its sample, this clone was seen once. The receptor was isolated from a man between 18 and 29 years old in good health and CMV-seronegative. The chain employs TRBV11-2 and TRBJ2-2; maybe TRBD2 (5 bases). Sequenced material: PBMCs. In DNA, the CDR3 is TGTGCCAGCAGCTTAATCTCGGGGTTCAGGGAGCTGTTTTTT. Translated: CASSLISGFRELFF.